These 17 T cell receptor beta chains were all obtained from the same sample, sequenced in a study of blood T cell repertoires in COVID-19. The protocol was immunoSEQ multiplex PCR, while the TCRdb copy is restricted to in-frame clones and leaves out a portion. The repertoire holds roughly 460,000 clones, about 90% seen once, with 0.65% to 1% in the top ten. Sequenced: peripheral blood. The receptors were sampled from a man younger than 35 with COVID-19, enrolled during active disease.

V gene TRBV27 combines with J gene TRBJ2-7, with 8 nucleotides matching TRBD1. J lost 4 bases, V lost 5 bases, and 10 bases had no gene match. The germline gives CDR1 MNHEY, CDR2 SMNVEV (reference sequence). The CDR3 is 15 residues long. CDR3 sequence (DNA): TGTGCCAGCAGTCCCCGGACAGGGTATTTGTACGAGCAGTACTTC. This gives the protein CASSPRTGYLYEQYF.

V and J are TRBV15 and TRBJ1-5; TRBD1 agrees at 10 bases. With 5 bases clipped from V and 0 bases from J, the junction kept 7 bases outside the gene matches. The CDR3 is 17 residues long. Germline V CDR1 and CDR2: LNHNV, YYDKDF (reference sequence). CDR3: CATSGGTGDYSNQPQHF. The CDR3 region has the DNA TGTGCCACCAGCGGGGGGACAGGGGATTATAGCAATCAGCCCCAGCATTTT.

The rearrangement joins TRBV2 to TRBJ1-1, with 7 bases identical to TRBD1. V lost 6 bases to trimming and J lost 0 bases; unmatched junction nucleotides: 4. The CDR3 length is 14 residues. Germline assignment: CDR1 SNHLY and CDR2 FYNNEI. DNA of the CDR3: TGTGCCAGCAGCACGGGACAGCTGAACACTGAAGCTTTCTTT. It is translated as CASSTGQLNTEAFF.

This clone appeared once. The chain is built from TRBV6-5 and TRBJ1-1; D is possibly TRBD1 (5 bases). The CDR3 is 13 amino acids. In germline, CDR1 is MNHEY, CDR2 SVGAGI. Trimming left V 7 bases short and J 1 base short, with 10 bases between. CDR3 sequence: CASTGAANTEAFF. The CDR3 DNA follows: TGTGCCAGCACTGGGGCAGCGAACACTGAAGCTTTCTTT.

This rearrangement joins TRBV5-4 to TRBJ2-5, with TRBD2 matching over 9 bases. The V gene end was trimmed by 1 base and the J gene end by 2 bases; junction bases not matched to a gene: 3. The CDR3 spans 15 residues. Germline CDR1 is SGHNT and CDR2 is YYREEE (reference sequence). The CDR3: CASSLIAGAQETQYF. CDR3 nucleotide sequence: TGTGCCAGCAGCTTGATAGCGGGGGCTCAAGAGACCCAGTACTTC.

CDR3 DNA sequence: TGTGCCAGCAGTTCGCCCCGTGGGAGTGGAACCAATGAGCAGTTCTTC. Translation: CASSSPRGSGTNEQFF. This sequence joins TRBV27 and TRBJ2-1; tentative D call: TRBD2 (5 bases). The CDR3 is made up of 16 amino acids. V was pared by 4 bases and J by 6 bases, with 19 bases between. Germline CDR1 is MNHEY and CDR2 is SMNVEV (reference sequence).

The gene calls are TRBV7-8 and TRBJ2-7; weak D call: TRBD1 (6 bases). The CDR3 covers 14 residues. The V end was cut by 1 base, the J end by 6 bases, with 13 bases between. Germline CDR1 SGHVS, CDR2 FQNEAQ. The CDR3 DNA is TGTGCCAGCAGCTTAGTCCGGACAGTGGGCGAGCAGTACTTC. As protein: CASSLVRTVGEQYF.

This chain connects TRBV7-9 to TRBJ1-2; D is perhaps TRBD1 (6 bases). The CDR3 sequence is 14 residues long. V was pared by 0 bases and J by 7 bases, with 12 bases between. The germline V gene has CDR1 SEHNR and CDR2 FQNEAQ (reference sequence). CDR3 DNA sequence: TGTGCCAGCAGCTTAGCGGGACATCCCGTTGGCTACACCTTC. This sequence encodes CASSLAGHPVGYTF.

The J gene is TRBJ1-1, the V gene TRBV15; TRBD1 matches at 8 bases. J lost 0 bases, V lost 5 bases, and 8 bases had no gene match. CDR1 is LNHNV and CDR2 is YYDKDF in the germline V gene (reference sequence). The CDR3 is made up of 16 amino acids. In DNA, the CDR3 is TGTGCCACCAGCTCGCGGGACAGGAGAATGAACACTGAAGCTTTCTTT. Translated: CATSSRDRRMNTEAFF.

As DNA, the CDR3 is TGTGCCAGCAGCCAGGATTCCACGAGGGAGCAGTACTTC. Protein product: CASSQDSTREQYF. The chain couples TRBV14 to TRBJ2-7, with D uncertain. Trimming cost V 3 bases and J 7 bases, with 13 bases left between them. Germline V gene lookup returns CDR1 SGHDN and CDR2 FVKESK. CDR3 length: 13 amino acids. Full variable domain (remainder filled in from reference TRBV14 and TRBJ2-7): EAGVTQFPSHSVIEKGQTVTLRCDPISGHDNLYWYRRVMGKEIKFLLHFVKESKQDESGMPNNRFLAERTGGTYSTLKVQPAELEDSGVYFCASSQDSTREQYFGPGTRLTVT.

This chain connects TRBV5-1 to TRBJ2-1, with TRBD2 matching 11 bases. Germline trimming cut 4 bases from V and 5 bases from J; bases unmatched to any gene: 5. The germline CDR1 and CDR2 sequences are SGHRS and YFSETQ. CDR3 length: 15 amino acids. The DNA of the CDR3 is TGCGCCAGCAGCCTTGGGACTAGCGGAGACAATGAGCAGTTCTTC. Its translation is CASSLGTSGDNEQFF.

This CDR3 is CASRNRDPLDNEQFF. CDR3 sequence (DNA): TGTGCCAGTAGAAACAGGGACCCTCTGGACAATGAGCAGTTCTTC. The V gene is TRBV19, the J gene TRBJ2-1; perhaps TRBD1 as D (6 bases). This CDR3 has 15 residues. The ends were cut back, 6 bases at V and 5 bases at J, with 17 bases in the middle. Germline values: CDR1 LNHDA, CDR2 SQIVND (reference sequence).

This chain links TRBV2 with TRBJ1-1; 8 nucleotides line up with TRBD1. V shed 5 bases, J shed 7 bases, and the junction held 9 bases outside the gene matches. The CDR3 length is 14 residues. The germline V gene encodes CDR1 SNHLY and CDR2 FYNNEI. CDR3 DNA: TGTGCCAGCAGTTCAGGGGGCGTTGATTTTGAAGCTTTCTTT. Protein: CASSSGGVDFEAFF. The full variable domain, in which reference TRBV2 and TRBJ1-1 provide the parts outside the CDR3, is EPEVTQTPSHQVTQMGQEVILRCVPISNHLYFYWYRQILGQKVEFLVSFYNNEISEKSEIFDDQFSVERPDGSNFTLKIRSTKLEDSAMYFCASSSGGVDFEAFFGQGTRLTVV.

CDR3 loop: CASSINTQYF. The CDR3 nucleotides are TGTGCCAGCAGTATAAATACGCAGTATTTT. This rearrangement joins TRBV12-3 or TRBV12-4 to TRBJ2-3; D unresolved. The V end was cut by 5 bases, the J end by 7 bases, with 4 bases between. The length of the CDR3 is 10 residues.

The chain links TRBV12-3 or TRBV12-4 to TRBJ2-1, with TRBD1 matching over 8 bases. The CDR3 spans 13 residues. Unmatched junction bases numbered 2, after V lost 6 bases and J lost 4 bases. CDR3 in amino acids: CASSQGAYNEQFF. The CDR3 DNA is TGTGCCAGCAGCCAGGGGGCGTACAATGAGCAGTTCTTC.

The J gene is TRBJ2-2, the V gene TRBV5-4; 7 bases fit TRBD2. The CDR3 is made up of 17 amino acids. Per the germline V gene, CDR1 is SGHNT and CDR2 is YYREEE (reference sequence). J lost 4 bases, V lost 2 bases, and 11 bases had no gene match. Here the CDR3 reads CASSFPSSGTSTGELFF. CDR3 bases: TGTGCCAGCAGCTTCCCCTCCAGCGGGACTTCCACCGGGGAGCTGTTTTTT.

V usage is TRBV19 and J usage is TRBJ2-5; TRBD1 matches 10 bases. This CDR3 spans 16 amino acids. Germline-derived CDR1 and CDR2 are LNHDA and SQIVND (reference sequence). Trimming at V came to 4 bases and at J to 3 bases, leaving 8 bases not matched to a gene. In DNA form, the CDR3 reads TGTGCCAGTAGTAACGGGGACAGGGGTATAGAAGAGACCCAGTACTTC. Its protein is CASSNGDRGIEETQYF.